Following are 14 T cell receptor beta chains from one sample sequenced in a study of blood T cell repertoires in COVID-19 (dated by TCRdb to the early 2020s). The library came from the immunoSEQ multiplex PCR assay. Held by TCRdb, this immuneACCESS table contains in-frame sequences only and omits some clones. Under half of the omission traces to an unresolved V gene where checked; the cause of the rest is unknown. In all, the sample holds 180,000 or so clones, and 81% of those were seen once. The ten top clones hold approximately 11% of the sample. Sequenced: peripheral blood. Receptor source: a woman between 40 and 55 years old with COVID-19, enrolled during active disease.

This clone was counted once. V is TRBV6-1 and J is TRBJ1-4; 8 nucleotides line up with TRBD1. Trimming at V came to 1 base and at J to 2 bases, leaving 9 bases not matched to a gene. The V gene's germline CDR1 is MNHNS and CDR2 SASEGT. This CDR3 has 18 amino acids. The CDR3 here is CASSEDTPGGRTNEKLFF. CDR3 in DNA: TGTGCCAGCAGTGAAGACACTCCAGGGGGCCGGACTAATGAAAAACTGTTTTTT.

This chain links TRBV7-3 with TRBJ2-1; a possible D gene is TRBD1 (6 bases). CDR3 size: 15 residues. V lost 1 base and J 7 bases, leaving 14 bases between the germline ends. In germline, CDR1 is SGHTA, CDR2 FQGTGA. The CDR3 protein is CASSLMAGERNEQFF. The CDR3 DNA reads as TGTGCCAGCAGCTTAATGGCAGGGGAGAGGAATGAGCAGTTCTTC. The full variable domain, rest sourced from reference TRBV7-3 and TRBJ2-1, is GAGVSQTPSNKVTEKGKYVELRCDPISGHTALYWYRQSLGQGPEFLIYFQGTGAADDSGLPNDRFFAVRPEGSVSTLKIQRTERGDSAVYLCASSLMAGERNEQFFGPGTRLTVL.

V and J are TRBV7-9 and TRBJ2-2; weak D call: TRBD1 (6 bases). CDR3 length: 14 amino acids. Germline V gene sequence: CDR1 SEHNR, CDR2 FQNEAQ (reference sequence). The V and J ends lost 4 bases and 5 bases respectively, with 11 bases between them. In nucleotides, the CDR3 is TGTGCCAGCAGCTCGGGACAAGGAACCGGGGAGCTGTTTTTT. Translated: CASSSGQGTGELFF. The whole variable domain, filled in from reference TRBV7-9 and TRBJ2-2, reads DTGVSQNPRHKITKRGQNVTFRCDPISEHNRLYWYRQTLGQGPEFLTYFQNEAQLEKSRLLSDRFSAERPKGSFSTLEIQRTEQGDSAMYLCASSSGQGTGELFFGEGSRLTVL.

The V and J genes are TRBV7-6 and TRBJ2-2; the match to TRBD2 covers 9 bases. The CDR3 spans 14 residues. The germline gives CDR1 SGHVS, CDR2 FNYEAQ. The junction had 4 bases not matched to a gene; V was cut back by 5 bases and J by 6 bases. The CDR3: CASSPSGVAGELFF. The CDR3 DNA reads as TGTGCCAGCAGCCCTAGCGGGGTAGCCGGGGAGCTGTTTTTT.

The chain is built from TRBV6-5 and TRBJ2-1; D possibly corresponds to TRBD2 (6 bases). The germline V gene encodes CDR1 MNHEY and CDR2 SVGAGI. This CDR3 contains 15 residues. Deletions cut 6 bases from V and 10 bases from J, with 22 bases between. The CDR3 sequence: CASSTNPTSFGEQFF. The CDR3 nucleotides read TGTGCCAGCAGCACCAATCCGACTAGTTTCGGAGAGCAGTTCTTC.

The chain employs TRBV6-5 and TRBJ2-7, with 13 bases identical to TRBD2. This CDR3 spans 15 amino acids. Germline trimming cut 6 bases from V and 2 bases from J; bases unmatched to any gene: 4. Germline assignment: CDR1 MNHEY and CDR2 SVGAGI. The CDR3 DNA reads TGTGCCAGCAGAAGGACTAGCGGGAGCACCTACGAGCAGTACTTC. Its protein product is CASRRTSGSTYEQYF.

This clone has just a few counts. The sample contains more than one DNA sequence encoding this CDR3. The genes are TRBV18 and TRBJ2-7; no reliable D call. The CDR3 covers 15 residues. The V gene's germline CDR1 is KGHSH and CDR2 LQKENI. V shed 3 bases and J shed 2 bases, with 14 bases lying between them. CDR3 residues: CASSPGSGRTYEQYF. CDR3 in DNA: TGTGCCAGCTCACCGGGCTCTGGTCGGACCTACGAGCAGTACTTC.

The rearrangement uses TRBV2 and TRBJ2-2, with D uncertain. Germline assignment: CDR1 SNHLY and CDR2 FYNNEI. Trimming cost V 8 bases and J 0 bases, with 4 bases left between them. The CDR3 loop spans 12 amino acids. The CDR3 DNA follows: TGTGCCAGCTATGCGAACACCGGGGAGCTGTTTTTT. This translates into CASYANTGELFF.

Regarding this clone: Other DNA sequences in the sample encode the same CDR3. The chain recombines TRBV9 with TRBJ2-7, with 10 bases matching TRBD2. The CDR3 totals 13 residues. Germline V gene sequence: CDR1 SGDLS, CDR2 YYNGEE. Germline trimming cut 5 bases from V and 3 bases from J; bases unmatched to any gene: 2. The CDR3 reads CASSGTSDYEQYF. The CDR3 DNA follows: TGTGCCAGCAGTGGGACTAGCGACTACGAGCAGTACTTC.

For the CDR3, the DNA is TGTGCCAGCAGCTCAGGGTTAAACACCGGGGAGCTGTTTTTT. It specifies CASSSGLNTGELFF. This chain connects TRBV5-6 to TRBJ2-2, with a weak D call TRBD1 (5 bases). CDR3 length: 14 amino acids. Between the trimmed V and J ends, which lost 3 bases and 2 bases, there was a span of 8 bases. CDR1 is SGHDT, CDR2 YYEEEE, per germline. Combining the CDR3 with reference TRBV5-6 and TRBJ2-2 gives the whole variable domain DAGVTQSPTHLIKTRGQQVTLRCSPKSGHDTVSWYQQALGQGPQFIFQYYEEEERQRGNFPDRFSGHQFPNYSSELNVNALLLGDSALYLCASSSGLNTGELFFGEGSRLTVL.

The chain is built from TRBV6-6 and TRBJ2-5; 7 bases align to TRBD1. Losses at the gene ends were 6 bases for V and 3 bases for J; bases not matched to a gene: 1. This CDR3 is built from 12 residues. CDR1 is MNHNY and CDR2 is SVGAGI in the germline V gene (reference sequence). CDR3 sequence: CASRQGKETQYF. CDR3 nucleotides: TGTGCCAGCAGACAGGGGAAAGAGACCCAGTACTTC.

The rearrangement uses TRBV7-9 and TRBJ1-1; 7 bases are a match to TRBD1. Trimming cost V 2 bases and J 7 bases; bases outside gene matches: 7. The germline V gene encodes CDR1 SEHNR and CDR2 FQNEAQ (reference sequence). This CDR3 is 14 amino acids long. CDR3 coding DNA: TGTGCCAGCAGCTTAAGCCGGGACAGCCATGAAGCTTTCTTT. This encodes CASSLSRDSHEAFF.

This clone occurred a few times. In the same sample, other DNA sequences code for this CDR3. CDR3: CASSPRTGRNTEAFF. The CDR3 DNA reads as TGTGCCAGTAGTCCCCGGACAGGCCGCAACACTGAAGCTTTCTTT. The chain links TRBV19 to TRBJ1-1; 7 nucleotides agree with TRBD1. Germline lookup yields CDR1 LNHDA and CDR2 SQIVND (reference sequence). With 5 bases clipped from V and 2 bases from J, the junction kept 8 bases outside the gene matches. The CDR3 length is 15 residues.

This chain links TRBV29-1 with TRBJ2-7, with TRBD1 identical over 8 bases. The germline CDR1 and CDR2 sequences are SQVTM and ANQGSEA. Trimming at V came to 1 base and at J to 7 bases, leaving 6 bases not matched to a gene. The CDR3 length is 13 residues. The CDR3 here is CSVEGQGAGEQYF. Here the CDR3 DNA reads TGCAGCGTTGAAGGCCAGGGGGCCGGGGAGCAGTACTTC.